Sequencing of this T cell receptor beta chain was carried out in a study of blood T cell repertoires in COVID-19. Study in general: Sites in the United States, Italy and Spain provided acute and convalescent COVID-19 samples. In each case, the material was cDNA or gDNA derived from T cells, B-cell-depleted T cells, or PBMCs.

Germline assignment: CDR1 MNHNS and CDR2 SASEGT. V was pared by 1 base and J by 13 bases, with 19 bases between. CDR3 length: 14 residues. Clones were read by immunoSEQ multiplex PCR, and TCRdb kept only the in-frame ones, dropping some. Of 60,000 or so clones detected, roughly 85% appear once; the ten largest clones hold around 16%. The chain combines TRBV6-1 with TRBJ1-1, with D perhaps matching TRBD1 (5 bases). This TCR came from a human donor in a cohort sampled during active COVID-19. Source material: peripheral blood. CDR3 sequence: CASSEEGMGRLVFF. The CDR3 nucleotides read TGTGCCAGCAGTGAAGAGGGGATGGGCCGGTTGGTTTTCTTT.